This TCR beta chain was obtained from a study of T cell responses to AZD1222 COVID-19 vaccine. In the case of this clone: Its antigen is unknown.

General study points: Unmutated variant regions reportedly attract nearly half of all spike-specific TCRs.

Germline loops: CDR1 GTSNPN, CDR2 SVGIG (reference sequence). Trimming stripped 0 bases from V and 1 base from J, with 22 bases between. The CDR3 has 18 residues. Sequenced by immunoSEQ multiplex PCR; TCRdb stores in-frame clones only, minus some. The sample yields some 120,000 clones, roughly 93% seen once. The sequence was collected from an adult in good health. The input for sequencing was peripheral blood, taken on day 0 of AZD1222 vaccination. The rearrangement links TRBV30 to TRBJ2-7; tentatively, D is TRBD1 (5 bases). CDR3 nucleotide sequence: TGTGCCTGGAGTGTACGGTGGAGTGCAGGGAAGAGGTCCTACGAGCAGTACTTC. Its translation is CAWSVRWSAGKRSYEQYF.